The 18 T cell receptor beta chains presented below share a single source sample, sequenced in a study of low-dose radiotherapy and immunotherapy resistance in tumors. TRAV- and TRBV-specific primers primed first-strand cDNA, covering alpha and beta chains. TCR amplification involved 20 PCR cycles with a constant-region primer and V-primer adapter. In TCRdb, the reads were re-called with MiXCR into one record per CDR3 protein. The sample consists of tens of thousands of distinct CDR3 sequences, around 17% of them appearing once. Time point given: before trial treatment. Specimen: PBMCs, collected before treatment. The receptor source for this set is a male donor with prostate cancer.

This clonotype was seen at least ten times. The gene calls are TRBV20-1 and TRBJ1-5; TRBD1 might be the D (6 bases). This CDR3 contains 14 residues. Between the trimmed V and J ends, which lost 6 bases and 0 bases, there was a span of 12 bases. CDR1 DFQATT and CDR2 SNEGSKA come from the germline V gene (reference sequence). CDR3 region: CSAADRISNQPQHF. The DNA for the CDR3 is TGCAGTGCGGCCGACAGGATTAGCAATCAGCCCCAGCATTTT.

In this sample, this clonotype turned up many times. The chain is built from TRBV6-2 or TRBV6-3 and TRBJ1-2; a weak D match, TRBD1 (5 bases). This CDR3 comprises 18 residues. Germline V CDR1 and CDR2: MNHEY, SVGEGT. V lost 1 base and J 0 bases, leaving 18 bases between the germline ends. CDR3 DNA sequence: TGTGCCAGCAGTTACTACGCGACAGCGGAAAGAGCTAACTATGGCTACACCTTC. This encodes CASSYYATAERANYGYTF.

This clonotype was recorded many times. The chain carries TRBV2 and TRBJ2-1; D is perhaps TRBD2 (5 bases). CDR1 and CDR2 from the germline V gene are SNHLY and FYNNEI. Trimming left V 6 bases short and J 5 bases short, with 11 bases between. This CDR3 has 13 residues. The CDR3 spells CASRMRVNNEQFF. The CDR3 DNA reads as TGTGCCAGCAGAATGCGGGTGAACAATGAGCAGTTCTTC. The full variable domain, rest sourced from reference TRBV2 and TRBJ2-1, is EPEVTQTPSHQVTQMGQEVILRCVPISNHLYFYWYRQILGQKVEFLVSFYNNEISEKSEIFDDQFSVERPDGSNFTLKIRSTKLEDSAMYFCASRMRVNNEQFFGPGTRLTVL.

This clonotype was found many times. The chain couples TRBV5-4 to TRBJ2-7, with D tentatively TRBD1 (6 bases). The ends were cut back, 7 bases at V and 0 bases at J, with 11 bases in the middle. The CDR3 spans 13 residues. Germline V gene data show CDR1 as SGHNT and CDR2 as YYREEE (reference sequence). For the CDR3, the DNA is TGTGCCAGCCGGGACAAGAGCTCCTACGAGCAGTACTTC. As protein: CASRDKSSYEQYF.

This clonotype was detected many times. The chain has TRBV24-1 and TRBJ2-2; D gene ambiguous. The V gene's germline CDR1 is KGHDR and CDR2 SFDVKD. The ends were cut back, 4 bases at V and 8 bases at J, with 13 bases in the middle. The CDR3 is 14 amino acids. The CDR3 sequence: CATSESQAQGELFF. In DNA form, the CDR3 reads TGTGCCACCAGTGAATCGCAGGCCCAAGGGGAGCTGTTTTTT.

This clonotype was recorded only once. This sequence joins TRBV5-1 and TRBJ2-3; D remains ambiguous. The V end was cut by 5 bases, the J end by 2 bases, with 6 bases between. The CDR3 extends over 12 amino acids. Germline assignment: CDR1 SGHRS and CDR2 YFSETQ. The CDR3: CASSSNTDTQYF. CDR3 nucleotides: TGCGCCAGCAGTTCGAACACAGATACGCAGTATTTT. Filled out from reference TRBV5-1 and TRBJ2-3, the complete variable domain reads KAGVTQTPRYLIKTRGQQVTLSCSPISGHRSVSWYQQTPGQGLQFLFEYFSETQRNKGNFPGRFSGRQFSNSRSEMNVSTLELGDSALYLCASSSNTDTQYFGPGTRLTVL.

The sample holds many counts of this clonotype. The chain carries TRBV29-1 and TRBJ2-3, with D perhaps matching TRBD2 (6 bases). V shed 6 bases and J shed 0 bases, with 10 bases lying between them. From germline, CDR1 is SQVTM and CDR2 ANQGSEA. The CDR3 consists of 13 residues. The CDR3 loop is CSVRGGSTDTQYF. CDR3 DNA: TGCAGCGTGCGTGGGGGGAGCACAGATACGCAGTATTTT.

This clonotype was picked up many times. The CDR3 DNA is TGTGCCAGCAGCCCTCGTTCTAGGGGGGGCTACACTGAAGCTTTCTTT. Translated: CASSPRSRGGYTEAFF. The chain links TRBV11-1 to TRBJ1-1; possible D gene TRBD1, 6 bases. CDR3 length: 16 residues. V was pared by 5 bases and J by 3 bases, with 19 bases between. CDR1 is SGHAT, CDR2 FQDESV, per germline (reference sequence).

In its sample, this clonotype was seen many times. The J gene is TRBJ1-1, the V gene TRBV11-2, with D maybe TRBD1 (6 bases). The germline V gene encodes CDR1 SGHAT and CDR2 FQNNGV. V lost 5 bases and J lost 4, with 14 bases in between. CDR3 length: 14 residues. CDR3 loop: CASSRERGVTEAFF. In DNA, the CDR3 is TGTGCCAGCAGCCGGGAGAGGGGGGTCACTGAAGCTTTCTTT.

This clonotype was picked up many times. The rearrangement joins TRBV2 to TRBJ2-5; no clear D gene. Germline CDR1 is SNHLY and CDR2 is FYNNEI. The ends were cut back, 8 bases at V and 5 bases at J, with 12 bases in the middle. This CDR3 is built from 12 residues. As DNA, the CDR3 is TGTGCCAGCGGTCGACAAGGGGAGACCCAGTACTTC. This translates into CASGRQGETQYF.

The sample holds a few counts of this clonotype. This chain links TRBV20-1 with TRBJ1-1; possibly TRBD1 for D (5 bases). The CDR3 contains 13 residues. Germline CDR1 is DFQATT and CDR2 is SNEGSKA (reference sequence). V lost 1 base, J lost 4 bases, and 10 bases lay in between. CDR3 sequence reads: CSARGGLGTEAFF. The CDR3 coding sequence is TGCAGTGCTAGAGGGGGACTTGGCACTGAAGCTTTCTTT.

This clonotype was counted ten times or more. The V gene is TRBV5-1, the J gene TRBJ1-1; 9 bases match TRBD1. CDR3 size: 15 residues. Germline CDR1 is SGHRS and CDR2 is YFSETQ. The ends lost 3 bases at V and 3 bases at J; junction bases unmatched: 6. The CDR3: CASSSTGQGHTEAFF. The CDR3 DNA reads TGCGCCAGCAGCTCCACCGGACAGGGGCACACTGAAGCTTTCTTT.

Concerning this clonotype: A far larger clone is one nucleotide away, so this likely arose from a read error. The gene calls are TRBV6-1 and TRBJ2-1, with TRBD2 identical over 16 bases. The germline gives CDR1 MNHNS, CDR2 SASEGT. The CDR3 loop spans 14 amino acids. V lost 5 bases, J lost 14 bases, and 6 bases stayed unmatched. As DNA, the CDR3 is TGTGCCAGCAGTAGGGGACTAGCGGGGGGGAGGGAGTTCTTC. Its translation: CASSRGLAGGREFF.

This clonotype was seen repeatedly, ten times or more. This chain uses TRBV14 with TRBJ2-5, with D possibly being TRBD1 (5 bases). This CDR3 spans 16 amino acids. CDR1 and CDR2 from the germline V gene are SGHDN and FVKESK. Trimming pared 1 base from V and 2 bases from J, leaving 14 bases between. The CDR3 loop is CASSQAVTALQETQYF. In nucleotides, the CDR3 is TGTGCCAGCAGCCAAGCTGTGACAGCTTTACAAGAGACCCAGTACTTC.

This clonotype was counted at least ten times. The J gene is TRBJ2-1, the V gene TRBV7-2; unclear D gene. CDR1 and CDR2 (germline): SGHTA, FQGNSA. The V end was cut by 0 bases, the J end by 11 bases, with 20 bases between. This CDR3 spans 16 amino acids. CDR3 protein: CASSLAQAASQRKQFF. The CDR3 bases are TGTGCCAGCAGCTTAGCTCAGGCAGCTAGTCAAAGAAAGCAGTTCTTC.

This clonotype was detected ten times or more. This chain connects TRBV9 to TRBJ2-6; D is ambiguous. V was cut by 3 bases and J by 1 base, with 5 bases left in between. CDR3 length equals 14 residues. CDR1 and CDR2 (germline): SGDLS, YYNGEE. CDR3 DNA: TGTGCCAGCAGCGGCGAATCTGGGGCCAACGTCCTGACTTTC. Translating it yields CASSGESGANVLTF.

This clonotype was picked up many times. The chain recombines TRBV5-4 with TRBJ1-2, with 9 bases aligning to TRBD1. The CDR3 spans 15 residues. V dropped 6 bases and J dropped 2; count of bases not matched to a gene: 8. Per the germline V gene, CDR1 is SGHNT and CDR2 is YYREEE (reference sequence). CDR3 coding DNA: TGTGCCAGCACCCGTGACAGGGGGTCCAACTATGGCTACACCTTC. Its translation is CASTRDRGSNYGYTF.

This clonotype has at least ten counts. This chain links TRBV20-1 with TRBJ2-3; weak D call: TRBD2 (5 bases). Germline V gene data show CDR1 as DFQATT and CDR2 as SNEGSKA (reference sequence). This CDR3 comprises 17 residues. Trimming cost V 1 base and J 1 base, with 18 bases left between them. For the CDR3, the DNA is TGCAGTGCTAGAGTCCTATTTGGAGGCGGTCGCACAGATACGCAGTATTTT. As protein: CSARVLFGGGRTDTQYF.